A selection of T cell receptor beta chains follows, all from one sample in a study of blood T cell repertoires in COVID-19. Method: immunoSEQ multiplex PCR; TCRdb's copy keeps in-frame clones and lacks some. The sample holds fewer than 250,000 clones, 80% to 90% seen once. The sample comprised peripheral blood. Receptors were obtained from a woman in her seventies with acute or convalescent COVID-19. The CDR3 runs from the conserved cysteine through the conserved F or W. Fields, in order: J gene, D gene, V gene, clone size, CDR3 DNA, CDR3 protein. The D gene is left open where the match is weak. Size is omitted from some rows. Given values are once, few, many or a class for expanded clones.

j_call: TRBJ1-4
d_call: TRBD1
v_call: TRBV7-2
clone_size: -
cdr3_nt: TGTGCCAGCAGCGCTTACAGGGGGCGCAGTGAAAAACTGTTTTTT
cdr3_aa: CASSAYRGRSEKLFF

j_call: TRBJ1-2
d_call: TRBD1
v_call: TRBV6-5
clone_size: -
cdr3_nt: TGTGCCAGCAGCACGACAGGGGTGAACTATGGCTACACCTTC
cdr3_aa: CASSTTGVNYGYTF

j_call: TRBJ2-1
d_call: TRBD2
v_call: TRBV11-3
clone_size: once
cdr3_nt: TGTGCCAGCAGCACAGACTCACTAGCGGGAGGGGGCAATGAGCAGTTCTTC
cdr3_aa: CASSTDSLAGGGNEQFF

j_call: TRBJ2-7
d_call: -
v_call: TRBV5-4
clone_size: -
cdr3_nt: TGTGCCAGCAGCCCTGAGCCCCGCCGGGGATACGAGCAGTACTTC
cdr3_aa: CASSPEPRRGYEQYF

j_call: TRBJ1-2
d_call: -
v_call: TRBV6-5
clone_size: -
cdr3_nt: TGTGCCAGCAGAACCGACAGAGCTGGGGGCTACACCTTC
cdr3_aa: CASRTDRAGGYTF

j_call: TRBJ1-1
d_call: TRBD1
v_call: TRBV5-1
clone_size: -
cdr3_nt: TGCGCCAGCAGCTTAGGGGGCGAAACTGAAGCTTTCTTT
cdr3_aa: CASSLGGETEAFF

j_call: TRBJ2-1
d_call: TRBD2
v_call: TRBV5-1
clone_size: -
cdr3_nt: TGCGCCAGCAGCTCGCTAGCGGGGGCCTACAATGAGCAGTTCTTC
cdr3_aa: CASSSLAGAYNEQFF

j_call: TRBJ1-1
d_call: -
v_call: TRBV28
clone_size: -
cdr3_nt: TGTGCCAGCAGACCCTCAGGATCCCATCATGCTGAAGCTTTCTTT
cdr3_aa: CASRPSGSHHAEAFF

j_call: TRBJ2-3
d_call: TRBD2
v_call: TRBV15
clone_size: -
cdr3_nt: TGTGCCACCAGCCCACGAGGCGGGGGGAGCACAGATACGCAGTATTTT
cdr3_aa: CATSPRGGGSTDTQYF

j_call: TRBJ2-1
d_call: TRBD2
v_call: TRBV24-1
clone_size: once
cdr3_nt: TGTGCCACCAGTGAGGGGGGGACTAGCGGATACAATGAGCAGTTCTTC
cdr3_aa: CATSEGGTSGYNEQFF

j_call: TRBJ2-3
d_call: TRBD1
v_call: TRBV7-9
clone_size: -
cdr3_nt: TGTGCCAGCAGCCCCGTGGGACAGGGGGACACAGATACGCAGTATTTT
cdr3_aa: CASSPVGQGDTDTQYF

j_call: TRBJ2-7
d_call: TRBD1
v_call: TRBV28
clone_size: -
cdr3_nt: TGTGCCAGCAGCGCCGGGACAGGGATTACCTACGAGCAGTACTTC
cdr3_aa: CASSAGTGITYEQYF

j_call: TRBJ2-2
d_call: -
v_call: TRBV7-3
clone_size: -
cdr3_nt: TGTGCCAGCAGCCCATCGCCCGGGACCGGGGAGCTGTTTTTT
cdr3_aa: CASSPSPGTGELFF

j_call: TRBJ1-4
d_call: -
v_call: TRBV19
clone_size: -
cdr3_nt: TGTGCCAGTAGAGTCAGGTCGGCAACTAATGAAAAACTGTTTTTT
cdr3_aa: CASRVRSATNEKLFF

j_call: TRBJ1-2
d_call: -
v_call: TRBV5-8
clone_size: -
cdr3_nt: TGTGCCAGCAGCTTGGTTGGCGTGTGGGGCGCTCCTAACTATGGCTACACCTTC
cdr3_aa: CASSLVGVWGAPNYGYTF

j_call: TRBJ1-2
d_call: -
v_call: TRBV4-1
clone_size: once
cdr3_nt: TGCGCCAGCAGCCAGAGCCAAAGGACAGCAAACTATGGCTACACCTTC
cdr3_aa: CASSQSQRTANYGYTF

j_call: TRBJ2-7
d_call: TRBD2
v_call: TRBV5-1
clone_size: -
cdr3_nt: TGCGCCAGCAGTCCGTCCGGGGGGGCTCTTAGCTCCTACGAGCAGTACTTC
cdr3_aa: CASSPSGGALSSYEQYF

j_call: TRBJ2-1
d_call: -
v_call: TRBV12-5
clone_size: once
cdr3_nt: TGTGCTAGTGGTTTGGCGGGACTTACCTACAATGAGCAGTTCTTC
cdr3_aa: CASGLAGLTYNEQFF

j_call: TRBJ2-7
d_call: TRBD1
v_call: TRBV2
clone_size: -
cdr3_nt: TGTGCCAGCAGCTACAGGGGATACGAGCAGTACTTC
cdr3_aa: CASSYRGYEQYF

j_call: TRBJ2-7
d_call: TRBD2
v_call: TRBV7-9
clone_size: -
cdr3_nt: TGTGCCAGCAGCCACAGTGGCGCGGGAGCGGGCGAGCAGTACTTC
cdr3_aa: CASSHSGAGAGEQYF

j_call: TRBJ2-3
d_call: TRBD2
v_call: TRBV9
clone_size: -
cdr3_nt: TGTGCCAGCAGCGTCGGCCTAGCGGGGTTCCTTAGCACAGATACGCAGTATTTT
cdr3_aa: CASSVGLAGFLSTDTQYF

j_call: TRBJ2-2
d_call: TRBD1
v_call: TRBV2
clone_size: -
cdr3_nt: TGTGCCAGCAGTGGAGACAGGGGGTTCTCGAACACCGGGGAGCTGTTTTTT
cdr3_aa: CASSGDRGFSNTGELFF

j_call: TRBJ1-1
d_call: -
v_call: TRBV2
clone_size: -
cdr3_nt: TGTGCCAGCAGTGGAGAGTTGAACACTGAAGCTTTCTTT
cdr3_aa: CASSGELNTEAFF

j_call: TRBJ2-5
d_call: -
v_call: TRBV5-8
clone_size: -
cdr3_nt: TGTGCCAGCAGCTTCAGGGGCGGGCAAGAGACCCAGTACTTC
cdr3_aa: CASSFRGGQETQYF

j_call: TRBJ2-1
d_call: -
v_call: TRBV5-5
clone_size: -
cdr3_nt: TGTGCCAGCAGTATGGGAGGCGGCCTTGGCTACAATGAGCAGTTCTTC
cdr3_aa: CASSMGGGLGYNEQFF

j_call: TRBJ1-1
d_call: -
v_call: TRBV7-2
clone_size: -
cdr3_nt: TGTGCCAGCAGTTTCCTCAGGGAGGACACTGAAGCTTTCTTT
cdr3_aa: CASSFLREDTEAFF

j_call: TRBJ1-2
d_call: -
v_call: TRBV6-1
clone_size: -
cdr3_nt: TGTGCCAGCAGTGAGCAGGGCCCTAACTATGGCTACACCTTC
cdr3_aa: CASSEQGPNYGYTF

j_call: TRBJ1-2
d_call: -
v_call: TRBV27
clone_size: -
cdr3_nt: TGTGCCAGCTCATCAGAAGGGGAGGGCGGCTACACCTTC
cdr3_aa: CASSSEGEGGYTF

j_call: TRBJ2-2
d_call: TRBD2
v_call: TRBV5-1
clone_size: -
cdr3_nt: TGCGCCAGCAGCTCACTAGGGGAGGGCACCGGGGAGCTGTTTTTT
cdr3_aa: CASSSLGEGTGELFF

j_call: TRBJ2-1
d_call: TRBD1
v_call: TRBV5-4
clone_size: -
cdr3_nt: TGTGCCAGCAGCTTGGGGGACAGGGGGAGTAATGAGCAGTTCTTC
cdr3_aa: CASSLGDRGSNEQFF

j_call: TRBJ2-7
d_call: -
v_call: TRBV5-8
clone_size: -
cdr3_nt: TGTGCCAGCTACGACAGGCTCCCCTACGAGCAGTACTTC
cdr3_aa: CASYDRLPYEQYF

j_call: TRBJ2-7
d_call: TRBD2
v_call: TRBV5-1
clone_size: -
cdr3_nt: TGCGCCAGCAGCGTAACGGCCCCGGGACTAGCGGGATCCTACGAGCAGTACTTC
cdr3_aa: CASSVTAPGLAGSYEQYF

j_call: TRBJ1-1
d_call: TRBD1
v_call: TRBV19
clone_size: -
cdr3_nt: TGTGCCAGTAGTGGTCAACAGGGGAATACTGAAGCTTTCTTT
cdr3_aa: CASSGQQGNTEAFF

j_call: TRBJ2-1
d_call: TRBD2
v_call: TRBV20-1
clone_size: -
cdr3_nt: TGCAGTGGGGACTATTACAATGAGCAGTTCTTC
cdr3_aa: CSGDYYNEQFF

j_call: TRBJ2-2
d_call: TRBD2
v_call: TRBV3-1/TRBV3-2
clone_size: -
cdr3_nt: TGTGCCAGCAGCCAACAGCAAGGTCTAGCGGTCACCGGGGAGCTGTTTTTT
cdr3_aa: CASSQQQGLAVTGELFF

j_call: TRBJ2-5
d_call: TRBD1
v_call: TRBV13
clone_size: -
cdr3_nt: TGTGCCAGCAGCCACAGGGGAAAACAGACCCAGTACTTC
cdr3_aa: CASSHRGKQTQYF

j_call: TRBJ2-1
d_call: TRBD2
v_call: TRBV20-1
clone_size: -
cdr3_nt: TGCAGTGCTAGTCGCGGGAGGTTCTATGAGCAGTTCTTC
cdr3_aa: CSASRGRFYEQFF

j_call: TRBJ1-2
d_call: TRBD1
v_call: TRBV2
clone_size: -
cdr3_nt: TGTGCCAGCAGTGGAGTGACAGGGGGTTATGGCTACACCTTC
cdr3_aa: CASSGVTGGYGYTF

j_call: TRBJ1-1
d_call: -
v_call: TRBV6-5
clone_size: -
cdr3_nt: TGTGCCAGCAGTTACTCGGCAGGGGCCGCCACTGAAGCTTTCTTT
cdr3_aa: CASSYSAGAATEAFF

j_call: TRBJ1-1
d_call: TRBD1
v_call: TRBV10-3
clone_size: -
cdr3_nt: TGTGCTATCTCTGACAGGGCGGTCGCTGAAGCTTTCTTT
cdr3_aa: CAISDRAVAEAFF

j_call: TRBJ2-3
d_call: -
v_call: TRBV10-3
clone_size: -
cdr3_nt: TGTGCCATCAGTGACCATGAGACAGCTGCCACAGATACGCAGTATTTT
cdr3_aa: CAISDHETAATDTQYF

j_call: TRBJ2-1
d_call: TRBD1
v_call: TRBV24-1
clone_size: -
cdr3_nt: TGTGCCACCAGTGATTCCGGACAGGGGGCTTCCTACAATGAGCAGTTCTTC
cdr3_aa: CATSDSGQGASYNEQFF

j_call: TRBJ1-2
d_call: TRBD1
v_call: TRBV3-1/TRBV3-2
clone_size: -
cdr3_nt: TGTGCCAGCAGCCCGCGGGACAGGGGGCGCGTGTATGGCTACACCTTC
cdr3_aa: CASSPRDRGRVYGYTF

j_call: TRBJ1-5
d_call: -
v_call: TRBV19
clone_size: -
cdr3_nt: TGTGCCAGTAGCCCCGTGGAGAATCAGCCCCAGCATTTT
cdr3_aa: CASSPVENQPQHF

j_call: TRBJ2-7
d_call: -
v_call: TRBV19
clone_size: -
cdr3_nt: TGTGCCAGTAGTATGGGCGGCCAGGGTGTGGGCGAGCAGTACTTC
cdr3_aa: CASSMGGQGVGEQYF

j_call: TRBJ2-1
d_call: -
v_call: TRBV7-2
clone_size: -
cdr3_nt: TGTGCCAGCAGCTTAGGGAGGGGACCGTACAATGAGCAGTTCTTC
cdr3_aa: CASSLGRGPYNEQFF

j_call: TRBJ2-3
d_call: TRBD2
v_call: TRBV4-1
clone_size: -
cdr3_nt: TGCGCCAGCAGCCGTCTCGAGACTAGCGGGGCCACAGATACGCAGTATTTT
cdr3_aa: CASSRLETSGATDTQYF

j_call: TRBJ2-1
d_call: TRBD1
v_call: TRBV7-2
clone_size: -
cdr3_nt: TGTGCCAGCAGCTTAACGCAGGGGGCCTACAATGAGCAGTTCTTC
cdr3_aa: CASSLTQGAYNEQFF

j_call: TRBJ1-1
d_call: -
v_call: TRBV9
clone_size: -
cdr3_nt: TGTGCCACCTCCTACGGGAACACTGAAGCTTTCTTT
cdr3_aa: CATSYGNTEAFF

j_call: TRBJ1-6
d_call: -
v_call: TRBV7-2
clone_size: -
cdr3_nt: TGTGCCAGCAGCTTAGAAGGGTCAGGGAGGGGGTCACCCCTCCACTTT
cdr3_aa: CASSLEGSGRGSPLHF

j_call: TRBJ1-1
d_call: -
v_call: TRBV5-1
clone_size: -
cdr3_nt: TGCGCCAGCAGCTTGGGAGTTAACACTGAAGCTTTCTTT
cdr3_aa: CASSLGVNTEAFF

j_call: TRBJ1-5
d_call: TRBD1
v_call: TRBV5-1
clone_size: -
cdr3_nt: TGCGCCAGCAGCATTTCCGGGACAGCCGATCAGCCCCAGCATTTT
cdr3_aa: CASSISGTADQPQHF

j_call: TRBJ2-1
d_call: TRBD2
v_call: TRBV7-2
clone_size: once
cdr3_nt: TGTGCCAGCAGCTTAGGAGGGACTAGCTTCGAGCAGTTCTTC
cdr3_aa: CASSLGGTSFEQFF

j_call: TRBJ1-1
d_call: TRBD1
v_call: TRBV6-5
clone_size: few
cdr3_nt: TGTGCCAGCAGCGAGACAGGGGTCACTGAAGCTTTCTTT
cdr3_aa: CASSETGVTEAFF

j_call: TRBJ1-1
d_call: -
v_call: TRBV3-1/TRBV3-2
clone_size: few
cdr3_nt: TGTGCCAGCAGCCCAGGGAACACTGAAGCTTTCTTT
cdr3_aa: CASSPGNTEAFF

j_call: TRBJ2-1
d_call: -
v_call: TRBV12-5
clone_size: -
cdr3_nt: TGTGCTAGTGGTTCTACAGGATTGTTACAGTTCTTC
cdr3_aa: CASGSTGLLQFF

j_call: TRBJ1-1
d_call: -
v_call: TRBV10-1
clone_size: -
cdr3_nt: TGCGCCAGCAGCCCACAGGCGAACACTGAAGCTTTCTTT
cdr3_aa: CASSPQANTEAFF